This passage covers 6 T cell receptor beta chains from one sample sequenced in a study of blood T cell repertoires in COVID-19. The data were produced by immunoSEQ multiplex PCR, yet TCRdb's version contains in-frame clones alone and is incomplete. Among 200,000 to 300,000 clones, approximately 80% were seen once, and the ten largest hold 3.4%. The specimen sequenced was peripheral blood. Receptor source: a woman younger than 30 with acute or convalescent COVID-19.

This chain uses TRBV28 with TRBJ1-1; D is ambiguous. Trimming removed 6 bases at V and 0 bases at J, with 14 bases between. The CDR3 totals 15 residues. CDR1 MDHEN and CDR2 SYDVKM come from the germline V gene. CDR3 sequence reads: CASRIPDTMNTEAFF. CDR3 DNA sequence: TGTGCCAGCAGGATCCCCGACACAATGAACACTGAAGCTTTCTTT.

This clone has just a few counts. The V and J genes are TRBV10-3 and TRBJ2-7, with TRBD2 identical over 12 bases. The ends lost 10 bases at V and 3 bases at J; junction bases unmatched: 4. Germline loops: CDR1 ENHRY, CDR2 SYGVKD. The CDR3 loop spans 13 amino acids. The CDR3 sequence: CATTSGSNYEQYF. CDR3 DNA: TGTGCCACGACTAGCGGGAGTAACTACGAGCAGTACTTC.

V gene TRBV29-1 combines with J gene TRBJ2-2; 11 nucleotides line up with TRBD2. This CDR3 contains 15 residues. V was pared by 3 bases and J by 2 bases, with 2 bases of the junction left unmatched. Germline loops: CDR1 SQVTM, CDR2 ANQGSEA. The CDR3 region has the DNA TGCAGCGTTGAGGGACTAGCGGCCAACACCGGGGAGCTGTTTTTT. This encodes CSVEGLAANTGELFF.

The gene calls are TRBV19 and TRBJ2-7; D uncertain. Trimming shortened V by 2 bases and J by 2 bases, and 7 bases separated the two germline ends. The CDR3 is 13 residues long. Germline CDR1 reads LNHDA; CDR2 reads SQIVND (reference sequence). The CDR3 bases are TGTGCCAGTAGTATAAGAGCCCCCTACGAGCAGTACTTC. Its protein product is CASSIRAPYEQYF.

The CDR3 DNA reads TGTGCCAGCAGACCTCTACAGGGGGCGACTGAAGCTTTCTTT. This sequence encodes CASRPLQGATEAFF. This chain connects TRBV6-5 to TRBJ1-1; 9 positions agree with TRBD1. V shed 6 bases and J 5 bases; nucleotides not matched to a gene: 7. This CDR3 region has 14 residues. Germline V CDR1 and CDR2: MNHEY, SVGAGI.

J is TRBJ2-3 and V is TRBV6-6; weak D call: TRBD1 (5 bases). Trimming took 4 bases from V and 0 from J, leaving 8 bases between them. Germline loops: CDR1 MNHNY, CDR2 SVGAGI (reference sequence). CDR3 size: 14 residues. CDR3 in DNA: TGTGCCAGCAGTTTGACAGTAAGCACAGATACGCAGTATTTT. This codes for CASSLTVSTDTQYF.